This T cell receptor (beta chain) was recorded in a study of T-cell reconstitution after alpha-beta-depleted transplantation in children. This clonotype has more than one count but fewer than ten. The target antigen is unknown. Study-level results: From surviving recipient T cells and thymic progenitors came the high day-60 TCRbeta diversity observed in some patients. Alpha-beta T cells about two months after transplant reportedly derived from several hundred expanded graft clones. At the one-year point after transplant, T-cell counts and TCRbeta diversity were found to come mostly from T cells that had been newly produced.

Per the germline V gene, CDR1 is SGHRS and CDR2 is YFSETQ. Germline trimming cut 0 bases from V and 5 bases from J; bases unmatched to any gene: 8. There are 15 residues in the CDR3. Preparing the TCRbeta library involved the use of unique molecular identifiers. TCRdb redid the calling of the PCR reads with MiXCR, one entry per CDR3 protein. The data hold 200,000 to 300,000 distinct CDR3 sequences, with approximately 24% observed a single time. This sequence joins TRBV5-1 and TRBJ2-7, with TRBD1 identical over 7 bases. Material: PBMCs, mostly from graft donor cells, obtained 360 days after TCRalphabeta/CD19-depleted stem cell transplant. The sequence came from a female patient under 10 years old who had a stem cell transplant for congenital amegakaryocytic thrombocytopenia, so the T cells may come from the graft donor. The CDR3 spells CASSLVTGDLDEQYF. The CDR3 DNA follows: TGCGCCAGCAGCTTGGTAACAGGGGATCTCGACGAGCAGTACTTC.